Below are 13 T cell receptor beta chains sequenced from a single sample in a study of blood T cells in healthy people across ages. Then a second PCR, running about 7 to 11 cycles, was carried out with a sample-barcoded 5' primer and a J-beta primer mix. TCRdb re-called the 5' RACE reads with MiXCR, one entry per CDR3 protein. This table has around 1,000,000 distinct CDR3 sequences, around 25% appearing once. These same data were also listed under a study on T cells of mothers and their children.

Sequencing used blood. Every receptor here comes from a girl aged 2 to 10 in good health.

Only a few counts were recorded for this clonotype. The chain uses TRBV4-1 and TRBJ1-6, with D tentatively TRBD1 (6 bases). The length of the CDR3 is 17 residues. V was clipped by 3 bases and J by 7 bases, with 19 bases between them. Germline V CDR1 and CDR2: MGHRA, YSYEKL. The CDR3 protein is CASSHTLEGTPNSPLHF. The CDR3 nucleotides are TGCGCCAGCAGCCACACTCTGGAAGGGACACCGAATTCACCCCTCCACTTT.

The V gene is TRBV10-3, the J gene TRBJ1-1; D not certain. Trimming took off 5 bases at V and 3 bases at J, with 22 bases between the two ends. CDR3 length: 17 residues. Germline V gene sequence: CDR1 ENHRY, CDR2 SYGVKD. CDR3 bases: TGTGCCATCAGTCACGGGCCTCTATTAATTGAGGACACTGAAGCTTTCTTT. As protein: CAISHGPLLIEDTEAFF.

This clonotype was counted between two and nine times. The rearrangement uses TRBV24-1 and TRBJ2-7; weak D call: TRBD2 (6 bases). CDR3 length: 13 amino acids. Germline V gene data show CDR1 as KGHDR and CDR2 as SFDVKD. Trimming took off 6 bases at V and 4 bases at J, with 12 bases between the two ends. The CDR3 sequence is CATSRRGRYEQYF. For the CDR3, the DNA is TGTGCCACCAGTCGGCGGGGAAGATACGAGCAGTACTTC.

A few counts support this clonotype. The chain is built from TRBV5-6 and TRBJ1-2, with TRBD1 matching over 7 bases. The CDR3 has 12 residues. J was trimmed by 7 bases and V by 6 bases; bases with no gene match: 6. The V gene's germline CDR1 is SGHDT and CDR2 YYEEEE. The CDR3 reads CASKMTGRGYTF. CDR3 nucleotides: TGTGCCAGCAAGATGACAGGGCGTGGCTACACCTTC. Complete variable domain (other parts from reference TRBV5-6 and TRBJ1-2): DAGVTQSPTHLIKTRGQQVTLRCSPKSGHDTVSWYQQALGQGPQFIFQYYEEEERQRGNFPDRFSGHQFPNYSSELNVNALLLGDSALYLCASKMTGRGYTFGSGTRLTVV.

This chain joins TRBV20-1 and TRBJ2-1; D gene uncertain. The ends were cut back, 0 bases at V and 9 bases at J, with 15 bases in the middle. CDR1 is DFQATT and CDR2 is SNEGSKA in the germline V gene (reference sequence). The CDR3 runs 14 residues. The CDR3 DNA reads TGCAGTGCTAGAGAGTACCGGAAGTTGGGTGAGCAGTTCTTC. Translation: CSAREYRKLGEQFF.

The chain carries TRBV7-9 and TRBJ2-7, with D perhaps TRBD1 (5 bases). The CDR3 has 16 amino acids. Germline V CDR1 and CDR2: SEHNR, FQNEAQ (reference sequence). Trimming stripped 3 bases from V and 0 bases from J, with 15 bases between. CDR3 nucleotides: TGTGCCAGCAGCTTGGCAGCTAGGGGTGGCTCCTACGAGCAGTACTTC. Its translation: CASSLAARGGSYEQYF.

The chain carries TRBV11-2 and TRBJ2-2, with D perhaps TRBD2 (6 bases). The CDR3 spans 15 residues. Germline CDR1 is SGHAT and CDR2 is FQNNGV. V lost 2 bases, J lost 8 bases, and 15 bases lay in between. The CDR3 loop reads CASSLRGKSGGELFF. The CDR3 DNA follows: TGTGCCAGCAGCTTACGGGGGAAGTCTGGAGGGGAGCTGTTTTTT.

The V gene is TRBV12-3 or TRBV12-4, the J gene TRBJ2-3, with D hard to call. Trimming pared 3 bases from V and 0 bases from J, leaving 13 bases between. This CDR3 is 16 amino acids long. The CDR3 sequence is CASSFLFPASTDTQYF. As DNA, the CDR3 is TGTGCCAGCAGTTTTTTATTCCCAGCAAGCACAGATACGCAGTATTTT.

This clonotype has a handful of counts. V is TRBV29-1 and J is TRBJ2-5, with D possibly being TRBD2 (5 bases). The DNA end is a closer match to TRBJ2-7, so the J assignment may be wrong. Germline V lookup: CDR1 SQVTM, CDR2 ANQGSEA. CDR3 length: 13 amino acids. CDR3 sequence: CSARTLAQDEQYF. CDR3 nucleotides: TGCAGCGCAAGGACTCTTGCCCAGGACGAGCAGTACTTC.

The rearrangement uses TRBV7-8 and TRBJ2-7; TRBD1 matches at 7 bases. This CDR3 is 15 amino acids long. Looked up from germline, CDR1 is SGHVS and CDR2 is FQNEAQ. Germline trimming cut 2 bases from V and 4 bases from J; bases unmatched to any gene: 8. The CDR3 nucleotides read TGTGCCAGCAGCTTAATCACAGGGGAAGGTTACGAGCAGTACTTC. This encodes CASSLITGEGYEQYF.

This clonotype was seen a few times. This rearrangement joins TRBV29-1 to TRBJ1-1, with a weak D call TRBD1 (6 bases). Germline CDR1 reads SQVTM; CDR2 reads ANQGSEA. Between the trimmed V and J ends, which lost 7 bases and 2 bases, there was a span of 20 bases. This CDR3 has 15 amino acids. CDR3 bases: TGCAGCGCTCACCGTAGGGGGGTTGCTAACACTGAAGCTTTCTTT. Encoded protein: CSAHRRGVANTEAFF.

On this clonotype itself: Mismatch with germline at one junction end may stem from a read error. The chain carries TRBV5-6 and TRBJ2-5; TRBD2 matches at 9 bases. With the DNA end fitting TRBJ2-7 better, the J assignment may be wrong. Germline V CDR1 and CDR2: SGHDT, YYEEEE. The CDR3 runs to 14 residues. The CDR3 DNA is TGTGCCAACAGCTTCGGGACTAGCAACTACGAGCAGTACTTC. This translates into CANSFGTSNYEQYF.

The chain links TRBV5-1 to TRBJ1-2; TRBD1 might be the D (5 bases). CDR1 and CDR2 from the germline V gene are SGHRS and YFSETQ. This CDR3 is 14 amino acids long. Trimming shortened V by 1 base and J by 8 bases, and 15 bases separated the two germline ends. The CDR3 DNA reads TGCGCCAGCAGCTTGCTACTAGGGGAGCAAGGCTACACCTTC. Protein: CASSLLLGEQGYTF. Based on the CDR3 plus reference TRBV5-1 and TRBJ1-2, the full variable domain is KAGVTQTPRYLIKTRGQQVTLSCSPISGHRSVSWYQQTPGQGLQFLFEYFSETQRNKGNFPGRFSGRQFSNSRSEMNVSTLELGDSALYLCASSLLLGEQGYTFGSGTRLTVV.